Listed below are T cell receptor beta chains from one sample, sequenced in a study of blood T cell repertoires in COVID-19. The table came from immunoSEQ multiplex PCR; TCRdb's copy has only in-frame clones and leaves some out. The sample includes 150,000 to 200,000 clones, roughly 89% of them seen just once. Sequences were obtained from peripheral blood. These TCRs come from a man aged 18-30 years with active or convalescent COVID-19. Both conserved end residues are part of each CDR3. The order of the fields is D gene, V gene, clone size, J gene, CDR3 DNA, CDR3 protein. A D gene is named only where the DNA matches it firmly. Rows may omit the clone size; those that give it use once, few, many or a size class.

>TRBD1|TRBV12-3/TRBV12-4|NA|TRBJ2-7
TGTGCCAGCAGGCGGGACAGGGGGCACGAGCAGTACTTC
CASRRDRGHEQYF
>NA|TRBV15|once|TRBJ2-3
TGTGCCACCAGCAGAGTAGGGGCAGATACGCAGTATTTT
CATSRVGADTQYF
>NA|TRBV2|NA|TRBJ2-1
TGTGCCAGCATTTGGTCCGCCGGCTCCTACAATGAGCAGTTCTTC
CASIWSAGSYNEQFF
>TRBD2|TRBV7-6|NA|TRBJ2-1
TGTGCCAGCAGCTTAAGCGGGAGTGGCTACAATGAGCAGTTCTTC
CASSLSGSGYNEQFF
>NA|TRBV20-1|NA|TRBJ1-5
TGCAGTGCTAGTGAGAGGATGATTGGTCAGCCCCAGCATTTT
CSASERMIGQPQHF
>NA|TRBV5-8|NA|TRBJ1-5
TGTGCCAGCACCAATGGACAGAAGGATCAGCCCCAGCATTTT
CASTNGQKDQPQHF
>TRBD1|TRBV7-2|NA|TRBJ2-2
TGTGCCAGCAGTCGGACAGGGAACACCGGGGAGCTGTTTTTT
CASSRTGNTGELFF
>TRBD1|TRBV18|NA|TRBJ1-1
TGTGCCAGCTCACCTAGGGACAGGGAAGATGAAGCTTTCTTT
CASSPRDREDEAFF
>NA|TRBV11-2|NA|TRBJ1-1
TGTGCCAGCAGCCCCCCCAAGGGGCAGGTCACTGAAGCTTTCTTT
CASSPPKGQVTEAFF
>TRBD1|TRBV6-1|NA|TRBJ1-2
TGTGCCAGCAGTGAAAGGACAGGGCAGGCCAACTATGGCTACACCTTC
CASSERTGQANYGYTF
>NA|TRBV29-1|NA|TRBJ2-1
TGCAGCGTTGTTCTACTCCTTAGCTCCTACAATGAGCAGTTCTTC
CSVVLLLSSYNEQFF
>TRBD1|TRBV9|NA|TRBJ2-5
TGTGCCAGCAGCGTAGAGGCAGGGGGTACAGAGACCCAGTACTTC
CASSVEAGGTETQYF
>NA|TRBV25-1|NA|TRBJ2-2
TGTGCCAGCAGTGAATTTCGGGGGGCTGCCGGGGAGCTGTTTTTT
CASSEFRGAAGELFF
>TRBD1|TRBV4-2|NA|TRBJ2-3
TGTGCCAGCAGCCAAGTCAGGGGGTCCACAGATACGCAGTATTTT
CASSQVRGSTDTQYF
>NA|TRBV4-3|NA|TRBJ2-3
TGCGCCAGCAGCCAAGATCTCCCAGATACGCAGTATTTT
CASSQDLPDTQYF
>TRBD1|TRBV2|NA|TRBJ1-1
TGTGCCAGCAGCTACTACAGGGGTACTGAAGCTTTCTTT
CASSYYRGTEAFF
>NA|TRBV6-1|NA|TRBJ1-4
TGTGCCAGCAGTGAACGAGGGATGACATCGGAACTGTTTTTT
CASSERGMTSELFF
>TRBD1|TRBV29-1|NA|TRBJ1-1
TGCAGCGTTTGGACAGGGCAAGCTTTCTTT
CSVWTGQAFF
>TRBD2|TRBV7-2|NA|TRBJ2-7
TGTGCCAGCAGCTTAGGGCGAGCGGGAGGGCCATACGAGCAGTACTTC
CASSLGRAGGPYEQYF
>TRBD1|TRBV28|NA|TRBJ2-2
TGTGCCAGCCCCGCCTTAAGCCCTATGACAGGGCCGAACACCGGGGAGCTGTTTTTT
CASPALSPMTGPNTGELFF